These T cell receptor beta chains were read from a single sample in a study of cytomegalovirus exposure and HLA in healthy donors. Profiled with immunoSEQ multiplex PCR; TCRdb holds only in-frame clones, not every one. The sample shows 95,000 to 150,000 clones, 80% of them seen only once. Sequencing used PBMCs. All receptors derive from a man younger than 45 in good health and CMV-seropositive. Each CDR3 is given without its conserved first and last residue. The D gene is left open where the match is weak. Clone sizes are given selectively: once, few, many, or a class where the clone is expanded.

D	V	size	J	CDR3
.	TRBV28	.	TRBJ1-1	ASSSTTPSSAF
TRBD2	TRBV5-6	.	TRBJ2-3	ASSLFGLAVITDTQY
.	TRBV9	.	TRBJ1-2	ASSVERGEGYT
.	TRBV5-1	.	TRBJ2-5	ASSRGLEADQETQY
TRBD1	TRBV5-1	.	TRBJ1-1	ASSLQGAVTEAF
TRBD1	TRBV6-5	.	TRBJ1-5	ASSSSGTGYQPQH
TRBD2	TRBV9	.	TRBJ2-3	ASSGTSGTDTQY
.	TRBV19	.	TRBJ1-5	ASRPRGAGNQPQH
.	TRBV2	once	TRBJ2-1	ASAGFYNEQF
.	TRBV28	.	TRBJ1-6	ASSFGARAGGSPLH
.	TRBV7-2	.	TRBJ1-1	ASSSDGSTGTEAF
.	TRBV29-1	once	TRBJ1-1	SVDGTVGDTEAF
.	TRBV19	few	TRBJ2-1	ASSIGSSGDPYNEQF
TRBD1	TRBV6-5	.	TRBJ1-6	ASRPTGVLPPLH
.	TRBV7-6	.	TRBJ2-7	ASSLALQNGYEQY
TRBD2	TRBV5-1	.	TRBJ2-1	ASSSGLAAHNEQF
TRBD1	TRBV7-8	.	TRBJ1-5	ASSASGQGTSQPQH
TRBD1	TRBV7-6	.	TRBJ2-7	ASSPGTGGPYERY
TRBD1	TRBV5-6	.	TRBJ2-5	ASSLGQGALETQY
.	TRBV11-2	.	TRBJ1-1	ASSHHETGEAF
TRBD1	TRBV18	.	TRBJ1-1	ASSPQGQGYTEAF
.	TRBV9	.	TRBJ2-2	ASSGNTGELF
.	TRBV4-1	.	TRBJ1-1	ASSQDRWRITEAF
TRBD1	TRBV7-9	.	TRBJ1-4	ASRPGQGENEKLF
TRBD1	TRBV6-5	.	.	ASSLGGGLSYEQY
.	TRBV29-1	few	TRBJ1-2	SVVIYGYGYT
.	TRBV7-3	.	TRBJ1-4	ASSPGTRGNEKLF
.	TRBV5-4	.	TRBJ2-3	ASSLVSSPDTQY
.	TRBV4-1	.	TRBJ2-5	ASSSRGRETQY
TRBD1	TRBV29-1	.	TRBJ2-2	SVETGTGWTGELF
TRBD1	TRBV4-2	.	TRBJ1-5	ASSHRTGATANQPQH
.	TRBV27	.	TRBJ2-1	ASSPRTNLYNEQF
.	TRBV5-1	.	TRBJ2-2	ASSKGENTGELF
.	TRBV29-1	.	TRBJ2-3	SVEESHLGRIRY
.	TRBV29-1	few	TRBJ1-1	SVARNTEAF
TRBD1	TRBV4-2	few	TRBJ2-4	ASSPGQGGDIQY
.	TRBV2	.	TRBJ2-3	ASSESSSILVDTQY
.	TRBV5-1	.	TRBJ2-3	ASSFPSADTQY
.	TRBV27	.	TRBJ1-2	ASSSTPFYGYT
TRBD1	TRBV6-5	once	TRBJ2-4	ASRRRTGARNIQY
.	TRBV18	.	TRBJ1-6	ASSPPLGGTNSPLH
TRBD1	TRBV19	.	TRBJ2-6	ASRGQAGSGANVLT
.	TRBV29-1	.	TRBJ1-1	SVEVQSNTEAF
.	TRBV29-1	.	TRBJ1-2	SVPGGARGYT
.	TRBV12-5	.	TRBJ1-5	ASGWARGLVSGIGNQPQH
.	TRBV11-3	.	TRBJ2-1	ASSLNRYNEQF
TRBD1	TRBV29-1	.	TRBJ1-2	SVEARQGINYGYT
.	TRBV5-1	.	TRBJ1-6	ASSLTGQSNSPLH
.	TRBV15	.	TRBJ1-2	ATSREGAGYGYT
TRBD1	TRBV2	.	TRBJ1-2	ASSLDRGGYGYT
TRBD1	TRBV6-5	.	TRBJ1-1	ASTQPGTGDVAF
TRBD2	TRBV7-3	.	TRBJ2-3	ASSSGLVTDTQY
.	TRBV13	.	TRBJ2-3	ASSSPDTSSTDTQY
TRBD1	TRBV9	.	TRBJ2-7	ASSVLRDSEQY
TRBD1	TRBV19	.	TRBJ2-7	ASSYRGRQGPHSYEQY
.	TRBV10-2	once	TRBJ2-3	ASSSTGLTDTQY
.	TRBV29-1	.	TRBJ1-2	SVRAGLGGYT
TRBD1	TRBV11-3	.	TRBJ2-1	ASSSRTGREQF
.	TRBV19	.	TRBJ1-6	ASRAGSGNSPLH